This T cell receptor (beta chain) originates from a study of T cells after somatic rescue of genetic block. The repertoire was sequenced with immunoSEQ multiplex PCR; TCRdb's copy has only in-frame clones and lacks some. The sample contains around 52,000 clones, 96% of which appear only once. The CDR3 runs 14 residues. Germline CDR1 MNHNY, CDR2 SVGAGI (reference sequence). V lost 6 bases, J lost 2 bases, and 4 bases stayed unmatched. The chain has TRBV6-6 and TRBJ2-5; 9 bases are a match to TRBD2. The sequence came from a child less than two years old. The sequencing sample was made of peripheral blood mononuclear cells (PBMCs). CDR3 in amino acids: CASSRGGGQETQYF. CDR3 in DNA: TGTGCCAGCAGCCGCGGGGGGGGGCAAGAGACCCAGTACTTC.